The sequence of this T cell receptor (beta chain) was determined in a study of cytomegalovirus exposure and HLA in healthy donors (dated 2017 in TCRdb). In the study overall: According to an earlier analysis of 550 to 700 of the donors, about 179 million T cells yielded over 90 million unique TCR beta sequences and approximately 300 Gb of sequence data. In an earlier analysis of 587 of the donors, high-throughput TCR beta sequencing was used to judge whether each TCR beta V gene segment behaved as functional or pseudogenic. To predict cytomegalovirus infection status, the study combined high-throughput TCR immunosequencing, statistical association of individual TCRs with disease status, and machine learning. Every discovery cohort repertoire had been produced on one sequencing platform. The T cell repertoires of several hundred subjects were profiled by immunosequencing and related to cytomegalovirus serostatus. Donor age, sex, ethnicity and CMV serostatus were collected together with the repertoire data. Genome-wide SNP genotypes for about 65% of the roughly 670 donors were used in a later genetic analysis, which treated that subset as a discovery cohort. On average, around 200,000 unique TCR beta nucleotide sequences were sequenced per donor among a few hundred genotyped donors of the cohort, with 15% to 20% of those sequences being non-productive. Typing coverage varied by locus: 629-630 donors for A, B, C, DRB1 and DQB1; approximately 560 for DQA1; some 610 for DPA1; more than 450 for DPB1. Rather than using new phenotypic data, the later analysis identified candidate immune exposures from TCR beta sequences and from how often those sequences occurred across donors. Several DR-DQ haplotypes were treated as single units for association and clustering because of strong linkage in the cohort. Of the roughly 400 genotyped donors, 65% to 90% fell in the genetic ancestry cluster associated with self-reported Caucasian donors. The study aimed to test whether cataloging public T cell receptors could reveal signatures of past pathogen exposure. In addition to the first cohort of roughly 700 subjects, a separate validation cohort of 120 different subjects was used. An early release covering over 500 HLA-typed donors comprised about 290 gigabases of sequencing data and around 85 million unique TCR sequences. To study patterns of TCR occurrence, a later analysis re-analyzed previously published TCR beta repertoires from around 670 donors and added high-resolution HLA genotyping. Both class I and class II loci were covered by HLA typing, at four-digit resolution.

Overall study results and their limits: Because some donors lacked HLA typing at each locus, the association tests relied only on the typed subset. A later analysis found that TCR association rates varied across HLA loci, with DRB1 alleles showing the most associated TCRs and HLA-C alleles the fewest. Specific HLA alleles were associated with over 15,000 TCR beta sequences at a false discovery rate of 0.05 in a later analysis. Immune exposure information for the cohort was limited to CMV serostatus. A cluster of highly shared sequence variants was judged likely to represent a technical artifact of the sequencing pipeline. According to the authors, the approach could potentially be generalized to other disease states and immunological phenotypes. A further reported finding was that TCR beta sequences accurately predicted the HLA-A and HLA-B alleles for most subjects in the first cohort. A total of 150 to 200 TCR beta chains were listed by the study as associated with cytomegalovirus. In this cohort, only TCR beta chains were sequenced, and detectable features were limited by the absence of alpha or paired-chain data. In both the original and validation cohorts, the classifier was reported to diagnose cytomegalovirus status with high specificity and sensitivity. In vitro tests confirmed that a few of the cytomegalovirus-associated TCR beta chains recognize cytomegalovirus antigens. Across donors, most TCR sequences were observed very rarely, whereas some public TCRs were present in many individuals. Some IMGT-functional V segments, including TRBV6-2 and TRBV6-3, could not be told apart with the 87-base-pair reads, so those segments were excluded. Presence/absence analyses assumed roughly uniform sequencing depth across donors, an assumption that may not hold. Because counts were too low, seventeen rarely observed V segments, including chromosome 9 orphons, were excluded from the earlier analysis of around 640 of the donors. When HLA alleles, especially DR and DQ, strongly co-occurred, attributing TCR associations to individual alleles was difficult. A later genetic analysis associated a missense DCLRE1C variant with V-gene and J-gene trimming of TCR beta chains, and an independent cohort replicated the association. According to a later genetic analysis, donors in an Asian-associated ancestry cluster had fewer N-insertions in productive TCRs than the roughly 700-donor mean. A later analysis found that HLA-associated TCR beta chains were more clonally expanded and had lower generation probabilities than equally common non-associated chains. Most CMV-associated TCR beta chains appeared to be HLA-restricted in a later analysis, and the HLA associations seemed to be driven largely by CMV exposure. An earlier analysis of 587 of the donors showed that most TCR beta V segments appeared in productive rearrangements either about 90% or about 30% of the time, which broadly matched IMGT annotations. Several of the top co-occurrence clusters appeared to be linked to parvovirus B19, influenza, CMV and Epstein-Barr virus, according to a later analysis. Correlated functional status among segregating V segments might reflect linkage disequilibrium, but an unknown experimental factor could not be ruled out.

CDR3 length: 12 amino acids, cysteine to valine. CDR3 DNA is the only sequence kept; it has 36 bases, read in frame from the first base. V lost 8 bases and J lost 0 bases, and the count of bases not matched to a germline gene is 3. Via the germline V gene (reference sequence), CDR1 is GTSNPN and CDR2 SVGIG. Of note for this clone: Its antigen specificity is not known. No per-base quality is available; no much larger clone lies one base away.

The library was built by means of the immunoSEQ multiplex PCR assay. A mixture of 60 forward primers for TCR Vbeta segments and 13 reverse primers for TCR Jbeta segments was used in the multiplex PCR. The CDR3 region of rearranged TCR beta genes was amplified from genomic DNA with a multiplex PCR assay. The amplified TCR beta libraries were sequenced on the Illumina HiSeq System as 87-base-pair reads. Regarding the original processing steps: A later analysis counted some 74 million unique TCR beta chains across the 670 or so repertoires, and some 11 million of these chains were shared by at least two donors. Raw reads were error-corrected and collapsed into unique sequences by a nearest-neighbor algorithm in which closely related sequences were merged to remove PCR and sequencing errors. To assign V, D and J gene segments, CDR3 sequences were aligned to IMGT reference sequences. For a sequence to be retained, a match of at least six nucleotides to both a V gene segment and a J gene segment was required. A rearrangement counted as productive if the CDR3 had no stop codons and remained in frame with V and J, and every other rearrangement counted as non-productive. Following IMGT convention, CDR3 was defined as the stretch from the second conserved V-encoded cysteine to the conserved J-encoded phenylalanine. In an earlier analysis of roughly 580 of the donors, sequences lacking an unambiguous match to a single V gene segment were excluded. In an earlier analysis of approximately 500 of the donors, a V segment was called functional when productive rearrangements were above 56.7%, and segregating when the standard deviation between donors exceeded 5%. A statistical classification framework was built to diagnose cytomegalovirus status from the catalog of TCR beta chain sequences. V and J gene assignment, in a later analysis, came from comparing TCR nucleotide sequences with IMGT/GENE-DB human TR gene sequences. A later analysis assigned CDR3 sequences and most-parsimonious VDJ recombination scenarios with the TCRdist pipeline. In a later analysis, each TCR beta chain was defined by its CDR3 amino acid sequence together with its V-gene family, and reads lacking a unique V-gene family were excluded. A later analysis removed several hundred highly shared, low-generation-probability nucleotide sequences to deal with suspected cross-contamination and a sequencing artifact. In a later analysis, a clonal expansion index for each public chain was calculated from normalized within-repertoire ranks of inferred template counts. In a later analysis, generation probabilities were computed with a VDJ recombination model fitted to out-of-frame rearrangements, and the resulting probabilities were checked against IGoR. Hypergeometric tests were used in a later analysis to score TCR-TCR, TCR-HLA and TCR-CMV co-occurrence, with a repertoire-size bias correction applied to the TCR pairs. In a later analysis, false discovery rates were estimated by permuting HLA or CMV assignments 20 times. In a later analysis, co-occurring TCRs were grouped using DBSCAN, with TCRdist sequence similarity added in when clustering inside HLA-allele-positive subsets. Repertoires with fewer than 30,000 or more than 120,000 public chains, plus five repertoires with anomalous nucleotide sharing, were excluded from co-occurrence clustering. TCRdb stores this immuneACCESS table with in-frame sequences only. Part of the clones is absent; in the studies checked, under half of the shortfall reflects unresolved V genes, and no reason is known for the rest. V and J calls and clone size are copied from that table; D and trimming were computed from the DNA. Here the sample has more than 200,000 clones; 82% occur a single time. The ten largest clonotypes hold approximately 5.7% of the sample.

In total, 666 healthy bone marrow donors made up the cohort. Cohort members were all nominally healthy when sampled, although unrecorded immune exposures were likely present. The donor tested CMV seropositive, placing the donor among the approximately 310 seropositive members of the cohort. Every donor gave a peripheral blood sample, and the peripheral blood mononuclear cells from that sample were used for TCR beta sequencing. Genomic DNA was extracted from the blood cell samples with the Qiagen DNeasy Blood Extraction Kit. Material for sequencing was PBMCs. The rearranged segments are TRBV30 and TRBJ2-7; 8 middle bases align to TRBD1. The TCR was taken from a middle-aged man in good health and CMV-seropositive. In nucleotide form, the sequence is TGTGCCGGCGGGACAGGCTCCTACGAGCAGTACGTC. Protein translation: CAGGTGSYEQYV.